Presented here are 22 T cell receptor beta chains from one specimen sequenced in a study of blood T cells in healthy people across ages (dated by TCRdb to between 2015 and 2016). The library was obtained by 5' RACE. The reads were generated on an Illumina HiSeq 2500. A second PCR of about 6 to 11 cycles was performed with a sample-barcoded 5' primer and a J-beta primer mix. In-frame beta chains were kept once TCRdb had trimmed the public reads at Q25 with fastp and called clones with MiXCR. When rows share a CDR3 protein, they turn into one entry using the most common DNA and genes. The sample profile shows about 800,000 distinct CDR3 sequences; around half of them were found once. The top ten clonotypes cover around a sixth of the sample. What was sequenced was blood. The receptors were gathered from a man at least 80 years old in good health.

The V call is TRBV5-1, the J call TRBJ2-3; D is unresolved. The CDR3 contains 16 residues. Trimming left V 3 bases short and J 2 bases short, with 16 bases between. The germline V gene has CDR1 SGHRS and CDR2 YFSETQ. CDR3 DNA: TGCGCCAGCAGCTCCCAGGCAGTGGAAAACACAGATACGCAGTATTTT. Its protein is CASSSQAVENTDTQYF.

CDR3: CSAGNGEALYGYTF. CDR3 coding DNA: TGCAGCGCTGGGAATGGGGAGGCGCTCTATGGCTACACCTTC. This rearrangement joins TRBV29-1 to TRBJ1-2; D gene uncertain. From germline, CDR1 is SQVTM and CDR2 ANQGSEA. Between the trimmed V and J ends, which lost 7 bases and 4 bases, there was a span of 19 bases. This CDR3 comprises 14 residues.

The chain is built from TRBV5-1 and TRBJ2-1; no reliable D call. The CDR3 runs 11 residues. V was clipped by 3 bases and J by 11 bases, with 9 bases between them. Germline V gene lookup returns CDR1 SGHRS and CDR2 YFSETQ. CDR3 loop: CASSSASKQFF. The CDR3 DNA reads TGCGCCAGCAGCTCGGCCAGCAAGCAGTTCTTC.

There are a few counts of this clonotype. This rearrangement joins TRBV12-3 or TRBV12-4 to TRBJ2-1; D is perhaps TRBD2 (6 bases). The CDR3 is 15 amino acids. Trimming removed 6 bases from V and 9 bases from J, with 21 bases in between. The CDR3 nucleotides are TGTGCCAGCAGCCCGCCAGCGGGCAGCTCCGGTGAGCAGTTCTTC. This codes for CASSPPAGSSGEQFF.

This clonotype has just one count. The chain has TRBV20-1 and TRBJ1-2; 8 bases are a match to TRBD1. Trimming cost V 0 bases and J 6 bases; bases outside gene matches: 6. The CDR3 contains 14 residues. Germline V CDR1 and CDR2: DFQATT, SNEGSKA (reference sequence). Written as DNA, the CDR3 is TGCAGTGCTAGAGATCAGGGGGCGCGGGATGGCTACACCTTC. As protein: CSARDQGARDGYTF.

The chain has TRBV27 and TRBJ2-5, with 10 bases identical to TRBD1. There are 15 residues in the CDR3. Germline V gene sequence: CDR1 MNHEY, CDR2 SMNVEV (reference sequence). The V gene end was trimmed by 6 bases and the J gene end by 11 bases; junction bases not matched to a gene: 15. CDR3 nucleotide sequence: TGTGCCAGCAGAAAACCGGGGACAGGGGTCTACGGGCAGTACTTC. Translation: CASRKPGTGVYGQYF.

V is TRBV20-1 and J is TRBJ2-1; the match to TRBD2 covers 10 bases. The V gene's germline CDR1 is DFQATT and CDR2 SNEGSKA (reference sequence). The CDR3 is 14 amino acids. J gave up 6 bases and V 3 bases, and 5 bases lay outside the gene matches. This CDR3 reads CSASNLAGANEQFF. CDR3 in DNA: TGCAGTGCTAGCAACCTAGCGGGAGCCAATGAGCAGTTCTTC.

The V and J genes are TRBV20-1 and TRBJ1-2, with 11 bases lining up with TRBD1. Germline V gene lookup returns CDR1 DFQATT and CDR2 SNEGSKA (reference sequence). V shed 6 bases, J shed 5 bases, and the junction held 8 bases outside the gene matches. The CDR3 runs to 14 residues. CDR3 nucleotides: TGCAGTGCCAAAGGACAGGGGGCTTCTTATGGCTACACCTTC. Its translation is CSAKGQGASYGYTF.

The chain joins TRBV7-8 to TRBJ1-2, with unresolved D. The CDR3 is made up of 13 amino acids. Germline CDR1 is SGHVS and CDR2 is FQNEAQ. The germline V and J ends were trimmed by 3 bases and 4 bases, with 9 bases remaining between them. The CDR3 reads CASSFNSGYGYTF. The CDR3 DNA reads as TGTGCCAGCAGCTTTAACAGTGGCTATGGCTACACCTTC.

The chain employs TRBV25-1 and TRBJ2-1; weak D call: TRBD2 (6 bases). V was clipped by 1 base and J by 13 bases, with 20 bases between them. Germline V gene lookup returns CDR1 MGHDK and CDR2 SYGVNS. The length of the CDR3 is 15 residues. CDR3 bases: TGTGCCAGCAGTGAATGGGGGACTGGGGCTAGCGTCCAGTTCTTC. It specifies CASSEWGTGASVQFF.

This chain uses TRBV6-1 with TRBJ2-7, with 7 bases that match TRBD2. The CDR3 length is 15 residues. With 1 base clipped from V and 4 bases from J, the junction kept 7 bases outside the gene matches. CDR1 is MNHNS, CDR2 SASEGT, per germline. DNA for the CDR3: TGTGCCAGCAGTGAAGGATGGACCGGGGGGTACGAGCAGTACTTC. This codes for CASSEGWTGGYEQYF.

As DNA, the CDR3 is TGTGCCAGCAGTTTCGACTATTTAGGGACTAGCGCCGGGGAGCTGTTTTTT. Its translation is CASSFDYLGTSAGELFF. The chain links TRBV12-3 or TRBV12-4 to TRBJ2-2; 10 bases fit TRBD2. This CDR3 contains 17 residues. J lost 6 bases, V lost 3 bases, and 10 bases had no gene match.

Only a few counts were recorded for this clonotype. In DNA form, the CDR3 reads TGTGCCAGTACTAGACGCGGGGGACTAGCGGGAGGGCCAATGAATGAGCAGTTCTTC. It translates to CASTRRGGLAGGPMNEQFF. This chain joins TRBV12-3 or TRBV12-4 and TRBJ2-1; 16 bases line up with TRBD2. J lost 7 bases, V lost 9 bases, and 18 bases had no gene match. The CDR3 is 19 residues long.

The sample holds a few counts of this clonotype. DNA for the CDR3: TGTGCCAGCAGCTTAGAAACGTTTGGCAGGGAGAACACTGAAGCTTTCTTT. It specifies CASSLETFGRENTEAFF. This chain links TRBV7-9 with TRBJ1-1; D is perhaps TRBD1 (5 bases). Germline lookup yields CDR1 SEHNR and CDR2 FQNEAQ (reference sequence). V lost 1 base to trimming and J lost 1 base, with 16 bases between them. The CDR3 totals 17 residues.

This rearrangement joins TRBV27 to TRBJ2-3; 7 bases fit TRBD2. The CDR3 length is 16 residues. Germline trimming cut 0 bases from V and 2 bases from J; bases unmatched to any gene: 5. Germline V gene lookup returns CDR1 MNHEY and CDR2 SMNVEV (reference sequence). CDR3 amino acids: CASSLSGGRATDTQYF. The DNA of the CDR3 is TGTGCCAGCAGTTTATCTGGGGGGAGGGCCACAGATACGCAGTATTTT.

The J gene is TRBJ2-7, the V gene TRBV4-3, with a weak D call TRBD1 (5 bases). Trimming removed 0 bases from V and 3 bases from J, with 12 bases in between. CDR1 and CDR2 from the germline V gene are LGHNA and YSLEER. This CDR3 region has 15 residues. The CDR3: CASSQDQSGNYEQYF. The CDR3 DNA follows: TGCGCCAGCAGCCAAGATCAATCAGGGAACTACGAGCAGTACTTC.

The gene calls are TRBV5-1 and TRBJ1-2; D is unclear. The CDR3 totals 15 residues. Deletions cut 0 bases from V and 8 bases from J, with 17 bases between. The germline gives CDR1 SGHRS, CDR2 YFSETQ. The CDR3 bases are TGCGCCAGCAGCTTGGTCCAGGTGGAGGGCCGGGGCTACACCTTC. Translated, it gives CASSLVQVEGRGYTF.

This clonotype came up many times. The rearrangement uses TRBV5-5 and TRBJ2-7; TRBD2 matches at 10 bases. The CDR3 consists of 15 residues. The J segment lost 2 bases and the V segment lost 3 bases, leaving 5 bases of the junction unmatched. Germline CDR1 and CDR2: SGHKS and YYEKEE (reference sequence). The CDR3 nucleotides read TGTGCCAGCAGCTGGACCGGGACTAGCGCCTACGAGCAGTACTTC. Amino acids: CASSWTGTSAYEQYF.

V gene TRBV7-2 combines with J gene TRBJ2-1; D may be TRBD2 (6 bases). The CDR3 extends over 16 amino acids. In germline, CDR1 is SGHTA, CDR2 FQGNSA. The V and J ends lost 5 bases and 3 bases respectively, with 17 bases between them. As DNA, the CDR3 is TGTGCCAGCAGCCCCGGTGGGGGAGGACTCTACAATGAGCAGTTCTTC. It specifies CASSPGGGGLYNEQFF.

The chain couples TRBV11-2 to TRBJ1-2; D perhaps matches TRBD1 (5 bases). Germline V CDR1 and CDR2: SGHAT, FQNNGV. Trimming shortened V by 4 bases and J by 8 bases, and 17 bases separated the two germline ends. The CDR3 covers 14 residues. The CDR3 region has the DNA TGTGCCAGCAGCTCATTACAGGAGCGCGGGGGCTACACCTTC. Translation: CASSSLQERGGYTF.

The sample holds a few counts of this clonotype. V gene TRBV20-1 combines with J gene TRBJ2-5, with D perhaps TRBD2 (6 bases). The germline CDR1 and CDR2 sequences are DFQATT and SNEGSKA (reference sequence). The V end was cut by 0 bases, the J end by 5 bases, with 22 bases between. CDR3 length equals 17 residues. The CDR3, as DNA: TGCAGTGCTAGAGATGCGGCCCCCCGTGGGAGGCTGGAGACCCAGTACTTC. It encodes CSARDAAPRGRLETQYF.

This clonotype was counted at least ten times. The chain uses TRBV4-2 and TRBJ1-2; TRBD1 might be the D (6 bases). The V gene's germline CDR1 is LGHNA and CDR2 YNFKEQ. V shed 3 bases and J shed 1 base, with 9 bases lying between them. This CDR3 contains 14 residues. Written as DNA, the CDR3 is TGTGCCAGCAGCCAGACCAGGGGTAACTATGGCTACACCTTC. Translating gives CASSQTRGNYGYTF.